The 32 T cell receptor beta chains reported below all come from one sample, sequenced in a study of shared clonotypes between healthy human individuals. Repertoires were generated with immunoSEQ multiplex PCR, while TCRdb's copy carries only in-frame clones and drops some. The sample lists about 490,000 clones; about 79% were seen once. Sequenced: PBMCs. The receptors derive from a woman between 40 and 50 years old in good health. Some clones in this sample may be carry-over from other donors' samples.

Points on this clone: A much bigger clone sits one base away, suggesting this may be a read error. This chain links TRBV27 with TRBJ2-7; 8 bases match TRBD2. This CDR3 spans 16 amino acids. The ends lost 2 bases at V and 2 bases at J; junction bases unmatched: 8. Germline CDR1 is MNHEY and CDR2 is SMNVEV (reference sequence). CDR3 residues: CASSLRVGAGAYEQYF. The CDR3 DNA is TGTGCCAGCAGTTTACGGGTGGGAGCGGGGGCCTACGAGCAGTACTTC.

This clone was detected many times. Other DNA variants within this sample encode the same CDR3. The chain combines TRBV7-9 with TRBJ1-4; D may be TRBD1 (5 bases). V was shortened by 3 bases and J by 10 bases, with 12 bases between the two germline ends. The CDR3 is 13 residues long. Germline V gives CDR1 SEHNR, CDR2 FQNEAQ (reference sequence). In nucleotides, the CDR3 is TGTGCCAGCAGCTTTGGGGGTGAGGGAAAACTGTTTTTT. Translated: CASSFGGEGKLFF.

With respect to this clone: This may be a read error: a much more frequent sequence differs by one nucleotide. The rearrangement links TRBV5-4 to TRBJ1-1; D unresolved. This CDR3 spans 17 amino acids. The germline V gene encodes CDR1 SGHNT and CDR2 YYREEE (reference sequence). CDR3 amino acids: CAGSRSPVTRSNTEAFF. The CDR3 DNA reads TGTGCCGGCAGCCGAAGCCCAGTCACCCGATCGAACACTGAAGCTTTCTTT.

The genes are TRBV4-1 and TRBJ2-1; D remains ambiguous. Trimming stripped 2 bases from V and 7 bases from J, with 15 bases between. The CDR3 has 15 residues. Germline loops: CDR1 MGHRA, CDR2 YSYEKL. The CDR3 DNA is TGCGCCAGCAGCCAATCAGAACTTCCACGGAATGAGCAGTTCTTC. Translation gives CASSQSELPRNEQFF.

This chain links TRBV7-9 with TRBJ1-4, with D hard to call. Germline loops: CDR1 SEHNR, CDR2 FQNEAQ (reference sequence). V was clipped by 2 bases and J by 8 bases, with 3 bases between them. CDR3 length: 11 residues. The CDR3 here is CASSLTEKLFF. Here the CDR3 DNA reads TGTGCCAGCAGCTTAACCGAAAAACTGTTTTTT.

There are many counts of this clone. This sample includes further DNA sequences coding for the same CDR3. The chain joins TRBV11-3 to TRBJ2-3, with 13 bases fitting TRBD2. The CDR3 loop spans 19 amino acids. Per the germline V gene, CDR1 is SGHNT and CDR2 is YENEEA. Trimming removed 5 bases from V and 4 bases from J; junction bases left unmatched: 15. The CDR3 is CASSDRRGGLAGVADTQYF. The CDR3 DNA reads TGTGCCAGCAGCGACAGAAGGGGAGGACTAGCGGGAGTGGCAGATACGCAGTATTTT.

This clone has a handful of counts. V usage is TRBV27 and J usage is TRBJ2-7; 10 bases line up with TRBD2. In germline, CDR1 is MNHEY, CDR2 SMNVEV (reference sequence). J gave up 6 bases and V 4 bases, and 9 bases lay outside the gene matches. The CDR3 is made up of 15 amino acids. In nucleotides, the CDR3 is TGTGCCAGCAGTTCCCTAGCGGGAGCGGATGGCGAGCAGTACTTC. Translating it yields CASSSLAGADGEQYF.

In this sample, this clone turned up many times. The chain combines TRBV18 with TRBJ1-4; no reliable D call. The CDR3 is made up of 15 amino acids. CDR1 and CDR2 from the germline V gene are KGHSH and LQKENI. The V gene lost 0 bases and the J gene lost 5 bases, with 10 bases spanning the gap. The chain's CDR3 is CASSPPEAANEKLFF. The CDR3 DNA reads TGTGCCAGCTCACCACCGGAGGCAGCAAATGAAAAACTGTTTTTT.

The rearrangement joins TRBV7-9 to TRBJ1-3; D is uncertain. Germline V gene data show CDR1 as SEHNR and CDR2 as FQNEAQ (reference sequence). Between the trimmed V and J ends, which lost 1 base and 2 bases, there was a span of 6 bases. This CDR3 region has 14 residues. The CDR3 protein is CASSLGTTGNTIYF. As DNA, the CDR3 is TGTGCCAGCAGCTTAGGGACCACTGGAAACACCATATATTTT.

As regards this clone: At the DNA level, this CDR3 is encoded by other sequences in the same sample as well. In DNA form, the CDR3 reads TGTGCCAGCAGCTGGGGACTAGCAGTGAACACCGGGGAGCTGTTTTTT. Residues: CASSWGLAVNTGELFF. This sequence joins TRBV5-4 and TRBJ2-2, with 9 bases that match TRBD2. This CDR3 contains 16 residues. Germline trimming cut 3 bases from V and 1 base from J; bases unmatched to any gene: 4. Germline-derived CDR1 and CDR2 are SGHNT and YYREEE (reference sequence).

This chain joins TRBV5-1 and TRBJ2-7; 11 bases fit TRBD2. With V trimmed by 0 bases and J by 1 base, 6 bases remained unmatched. The CDR3 covers 17 residues. The V gene's germline CDR1 is SGHRS and CDR2 YFSETQ. CDR3 protein: CASSLAGLADKSYEQYF. The DNA of the CDR3 is TGCGCCAGCAGCTTGGCGGGACTAGCGGATAAGTCCTACGAGCAGTACTTC.

The chain joins TRBV7-2 to TRBJ2-5, with D possibly being TRBD1 (5 bases). V lost 3 bases and J lost 5, with 13 bases in between. CDR1 SGHTA and CDR2 FQGNSA come from the germline V gene. The CDR3 runs 14 residues. The CDR3 protein is CASSFQGAQETQYF. CDR3 in DNA: TGTGCCAGCAGCTTCCAAGGGGCTCAGGAGACCCAGTACTTC.

This clone was observed a few times. The chain joins TRBV6-6 to TRBJ2-1; tentatively, D is TRBD1 (6 bases). Germline assignment: CDR1 MNHNY and CDR2 SVGAGI (reference sequence). The CDR3 is 16 residues long. The ends were cut back, 2 bases at V and 3 bases at J, with 14 bases in the middle. DNA of the CDR3: TGTGCCAGCAGTTACCCTCAGACAGGCCTCTACAATGAGCAGTTCTTC. Residues: CASSYPQTGLYNEQFF.

The chain links TRBV7-2 to TRBJ2-7, with TRBD2 identical over 8 bases. V was pared by 4 bases and J by 3 bases, with 5 bases of the junction left unmatched. CDR1 and CDR2 (germline): SGHTA, FQGNSA. This CDR3 has 14 amino acids. The CDR3 is CASSSGGTSYEQYF. CDR3 sequence (DNA): TGTGCCAGCAGCTCCGGAGGGACTAGCTACGAGCAGTACTTC.

The genes are TRBV7-7 and TRBJ2-7, with D tentatively TRBD2 (7 bases). The CDR3 runs to 14 residues. V dropped 1 base and J dropped 2 bases, with 9 bases sitting between them. The germline V gene encodes CDR1 SSHAT and CDR2 FNYEAQ (reference sequence). In nucleotides, the CDR3 is TGTGCCAGCAGCTTAGGAGGGGGGGCCTACGAGCAGTACTTC. Its translation: CASSLGGGAYEQYF.

The chain carries TRBV18 and TRBJ2-5; the D is unclear. The germline V and J ends were trimmed by 5 bases and 3 bases, with 7 bases remaining between them. This CDR3 comprises 12 residues. Per the germline V gene, CDR1 is KGHSH and CDR2 is LQKENI. The CDR3 nucleotides read TGTGCCAGCTCAGGGCAGGAAGAGACCCAGTACTTC. It yields the protein CASSGQEETQYF.

With respect to this clone: Other DNA variants within this sample encode the same CDR3. The V and J genes are TRBV27 and TRBJ1-2; the match to TRBD1 covers 10 bases. Trimming removed 6 bases from V and 8 bases from J; junction bases left unmatched: 6. Germline V gene sequence: CDR1 MNHEY, CDR2 SMNVEV (reference sequence). The CDR3 runs to 13 residues. The CDR3 DNA follows: TGTGCCAGCAGCCCGAGGACAGGGGGGGGCTACACCTTC. Residues: CASSPRTGGGYTF.

This chain uses TRBV4-2 with TRBJ2-2; 7 bases line up with TRBD1. Trimming cost V 0 bases and J 9 bases; bases outside gene matches: 7. This CDR3 contains 15 residues. CDR1 and CDR2 (germline): LGHNA, YNFKEQ. CDR3 DNA sequence: TGTGCCAGCAGCCAAGAGGGGCAGGGGGACCGGGAGCTGTTTTTT. It yields the protein CASSQEGQGDRELFF.

The chain couples TRBV25-1 to TRBJ2-7; 9 positions agree with TRBD1. J was trimmed by 5 bases and V by 5 bases; bases with no gene match: 7. This CDR3 is 14 amino acids long. The V gene's germline CDR1 is MGHDK and CDR2 SYGVNS. The CDR3 sequence: CASSNRDRVDEQYF. The CDR3 nucleotides read TGTGCCAGCAGTAACCGGGACAGGGTCGACGAGCAGTACTTC.

This sequence joins TRBV2 and TRBJ1-6; no reliable D call. The CDR3 consists of 13 residues. Germline-derived CDR1 and CDR2 are SNHLY and FYNNEI. V lost 0 bases to trimming and J lost 6 bases, with 3 bases between them. CDR3 DNA sequence: TGTGCCAGCAGTGAAGCGGGTAATTCACCCCTCCACTTT. This encodes CASSEAGNSPLHF.

This clone appeared a few times. This chain connects TRBV11-2 to TRBJ1-2; D remains unclear. The germline V and J ends were trimmed by 2 bases and 6 bases, with 10 bases remaining between them. Looked up from germline, CDR1 is SGHAT and CDR2 is FQNNGV. There are 13 residues in the CDR3. This CDR3 is CASSLIYPNGYTF. In DNA form, the CDR3 reads TGTGCCAGCAGCTTAATCTATCCCAATGGCTACACCTTC.

This sequence joins TRBV27 and TRBJ1-5; D is undetermined. Trimming took 6 bases from V and 5 from J, leaving 17 bases between them. The CDR3 has 15 residues. Germline-derived CDR1 and CDR2 are MNHEY and SMNVEV (reference sequence). CDR3 loop: CASSPVTLRYQPQHF. The DNA of the CDR3 is TGTGCCAGCAGCCCCGTAACACTTCGATATCAGCCCCAGCATTTT.

This chain joins TRBV5-1 and TRBJ2-7, with 9 positions matching TRBD1. Losses at the gene ends were 0 bases for V and 5 bases for J; bases not matched to a gene: 3. The CDR3 extends over 14 amino acids. The germline gives CDR1 SGHRS, CDR2 YFSETQ. The CDR3, as DNA: TGCGCCAGCAGCTTGGGGGACAGGGCTGACGAGCAGTACTTC. Protein sequence: CASSLGDRADEQYF.

The chain combines TRBV11-2 with TRBJ2-7, with no clear D. With 0 bases removed from V and 4 bases from J, the gap between germline ends came to 16 bases. Germline CDR1 and CDR2: SGHAT and FQNNGV. The CDR3 sequence is 16 residues long. In DNA form, the CDR3 reads TGTGCCAGCAGCTTAGACTATCCCCTCTTGGGGTACGAGCAGTACTTC. Protein sequence: CASSLDYPLLGYEQYF. Full variable domain (rest looked up from reference TRBV11-2 and TRBJ2-7): EAGVAQSPRYKIIEKRQSVAFWCNPISGHATLYWYQQILGQGPKLLIQFQNNGVVDDSQLPKDRFSAERLKGVDSTLKIQPAKLEDSAVYLCASSLDYPLLGYEQYFGPGTRLTVT.

The chain links TRBV7-9 to TRBJ2-7; D is unresolved. This CDR3 has 14 amino acids. Trimming shortened V by 5 bases and J by 2 bases, and 13 bases separated the two germline ends. Germline V lookup: CDR1 SEHNR, CDR2 FQNEAQ (reference sequence). Here the CDR3 reads CASSPRDDPYEQYF. CDR3 DNA: TGTGCCAGCAGCCCGCGTGACGACCCCTACGAGCAGTACTTC. The full variable domain, with the rest looked up from reference TRBV7-9 and TRBJ2-7, is DTGVSQNPRHKITKRGQNVTFRCDPISEHNRLYWYRQTLGQGPEFLTYFQNEAQLEKSRLLSDRFSAERPKGSFSTLEIQRTEQGDSAMYLCASSPRDDPYEQYFGPGTRLTVT.

This rearrangement joins TRBV27 to TRBJ1-4; TRBD1 agrees at 7 bases. This CDR3 is built from 15 residues. From germline, CDR1 is MNHEY and CDR2 SMNVEV (reference sequence). Unmatched junction bases numbered 6, after V lost 2 bases and J lost 6 bases. CDR3 region: CASSLIRGFDEKLFF. In DNA, the CDR3 is TGTGCCAGCAGTTTAATCAGGGGGTTTGATGAAAAACTGTTTTTT.

Comment on this clone: This could be a read error, since a much larger clone is one nucleotide away. The chain carries TRBV5-4 and TRBJ2-5, with a possible D match to TRBD2 (6 bases). The DNA end is a closer match to TRBJ2-7, so the J assignment may be wrong. From germline, CDR1 is SGHNT and CDR2 YYREEE (reference sequence). CDR3 length: 13 amino acids. For the CDR3, the DNA is TGTGCCAGCAGCCTGTGGGGGGCCTACGAGCAGTACTTC. As protein: CASSLWGAYEQYF.

The chain combines TRBV9 with TRBJ2-5; 9 bases align to TRBD2. CDR1 SGDLS and CDR2 YYNGEE come from the germline V gene. V was pared by 4 bases and J by 4 bases, with 11 bases of the junction left unmatched. The CDR3 loop spans 16 amino acids. CDR3 in amino acids: CASSPGGGRARETQYF. CDR3 DNA sequence: TGTGCCAGCAGCCCCGGCGGCGGGAGGGCCCGAGAGACCCAGTACTTC. Supplemented by reference TRBV9 and TRBJ2-5, the full variable domain reads DSGVTQTPKHLITATGQRVTLRCSPRSGDLSVYWYQQSLDQGLQFLIQYYNGEERAKGNILERFSAQQFPDLHSELNLSSLELGDSALYFCASSPGGGRARETQYFGPGTRLLVL.

The V call is TRBV4-3, the J call TRBJ2-7; D is perhaps TRBD2 (5 bases). There are 14 residues in the CDR3. CDR1 LGHNA and CDR2 YSLEER come from the germline V gene. V was shortened by 2 bases and J by 2 bases, with 10 bases between the two germline ends. CDR3 region: CASSQLPGTYEQYF. CDR3 bases: TGCGCCAGCAGCCAACTTCCCGGGACCTACGAGCAGTACTTC.

The chain uses TRBV4-3 and TRBJ2-6; 9 positions agree with TRBD1. From germline, CDR1 is LGHNA and CDR2 YSLEER. J lost 0 bases, V lost 2 bases, and 14 bases had no gene match. The CDR3 sequence is 21 residues long. The CDR3 DNA reads TGCGCCAGCAGCCAACTCCCCGTATATGGGACAGGGAACTCTGGGGCCAACGTCCTGACTTTC. Encoded protein: CASSQLPVYGTGNSGANVLTF.

Regarding this clone: Other DNA sequences in this sample translate to the same CDR3. The V and J genes are TRBV15 and TRBJ1-3; D perhaps matches TRBD1 (5 bases). V lost 0 bases, J lost 0 bases, and 9 bases lay in between. This CDR3 comprises 16 residues. CDR1 LNHNV and CDR2 YYDKDF come from the germline V gene (reference sequence). Here the CDR3 reads CATSRDRGYSGNTIYF. The CDR3 DNA is TGTGCCACCAGCAGAGATAGGGGCTACTCTGGAAACACCATATATTTT.

Details on this clone: A much larger clone differs from this one at a single base, so this may be a read error. The gene calls are TRBV27 and TRBJ1-1; 7 bases line up with TRBD1. From germline, CDR1 is MNHEY and CDR2 SMNVEV (reference sequence). Germline trimming cut 3 bases from V and 1 base from J; bases unmatched to any gene: 2. The CDR3 is made up of 14 amino acids. This CDR3 reads CASSFRQGNTEAFF. In DNA, the CDR3 is TGTGCCAGCAGTTTCCGACAGGGGAACACTGAAGCTTTCTTT.